This T cell receptor beta chain was sequenced in a study of T cell responses to AZD1222 COVID-19 vaccine. Profiling relied on immunoSEQ multiplex PCR, and the TCRdb table lists in-frame clones only, not all of them. The repertoire holds around 160,000 clones, with approximately 85% as singletons. Broader study findings: Donors were mostly white British, more females; clonal diversity possibly underestimated. Reportedly, nearly half the spike-specific TCRs target unmutated variant regions. All repertoire sampling was performed exclusively after the peak T cell response.

Trimming took 1 base from V and 4 from J, leaving 8 bases between them. The germline CDR1 and CDR2 sequences are SGHAT and FQNNGV. The CDR3 is 14 residues long. Concerning this clone itself: Its antigen is currently unknown.

This TCR was sampled from an adult in good health. The material was peripheral blood, obtained on day 0 of MenACWY control vaccination. The chain recombines TRBV11-2 with TRBJ1-5, with D possibly matching TRBD1 (5 bases). The CDR3 DNA sequence: TGTGCCAGCAGCTTAGGGGGGGAGAATCAGCCCCAGCATTTT. This translates into CASSLGGENQPQHF.